The sequence of this TCR beta chain was determined in a study of regulatory T cells in long-lasting Graves disease (dated by TCRdb to about 2021). Study-level background: In the newly diagnosed Graves' disease group, patients had been taking antithyroid drugs for less than 3 months. Persistent Graves' disease patients were compared with newly diagnosed Graves' disease patients by peripheral blood TCR sequencing and RNA sequencing. The study was conducted in China and was registered as a clinical trial. TCR sequencing covered 13 persistent and 20 newly diagnosed Graves' disease patients, some 35 samples in total. The research as a whole found: The small sample size was acknowledged by the authors as a limitation that may reduce accuracy. Compared with newly diagnosed patients, patients with persistent Graves' disease had lower TCR Shannon entropy and fewer highly expanded clones, which suggests clonal expansion. Preferential use of TRBV28, TRBJ1-2 and TRBJ2-5 was observed in persistent disease, whereas TRBV20-1 and TRBJ2-1 were favored in newly diagnosed disease. Only peripheral blood was studied, because thyroid tissue, the primary lesion, was inaccessible. Persistent patients shared more public clonotypes among themselves (2,741) than newly diagnosed patients did (roughly 920). Sequencing and analysis were restricted to the TCR beta chain.

In the paper's terms, the time point label means: newly diagnosed GD, antithyroid drugs for less than 3 months. For both TCR sequencing and RNA sequencing, RNA was extracted from PBMCs using TRIzol. The diagnosis of Graves' disease followed American Thyroid Association guidelines. Patients for the study were recruited at an endocrinology department in Xi'an, China. From each patient, around 9 milliliters of peripheral blood was collected into an EDTA anticoagulant tube. Ficoll Paque Plus density gradient separation was used to isolate PBMCs, and no further T cell sorting was performed. An Agilent 2100 Bioanalyzer and agarose gel were used to check RNA quality, and a NanoDrop 2000 was used to measure RNA concentration. Looking up the germline V gene (reference sequence) yields CDR1 GTSNPN and CDR2 SVGIG. The CDR3, cysteine through phenylalanine, is 13 amino acids long. Of all the DNA, just the CDR3 is kept, 39 bases in frame from base 1. Trimming at the junction amounts to 3 bases on V and 5 bases on J, and the germline ends lie 11 bases apart.

The sample holds many counts of this clonotype. Its binding antigen is unknown. The record has no base qualities; no much larger clone is one base away. The library was generated by multiplex PCR. The sequencer listed for this sample is Illumina HiSeq 4000. CDR3 regions were amplified by Arm-PCR with iRepertoire HTBI primers to construct TCR beta libraries. Before sequencing, the PCR products underwent gel purification. The original pipeline was this. Across samples, around 58 TRBV and 15 or so TRBJ segments were identified and used for gene usage analysis of CDR3 amino acid clonotypes. Filtered high-quality paired reads were merged into contigs using COPE and FqMerger. Contigs were aligned with BLAST to IMGT TRBV, TRBD and TRBJ reference genes, and CDR3 was defined per IMGT. Any clonotype with a frequency above 0.1% was classified as a highly expanded clone. Shannon entropy was used to measure repertoire diversity, and the Gini coefficient was used to measure V-J evenness. A clonotype found in more than one individual was treated as public. TCRdb ran its own pipeline on the public reads, namely fastp trimming at Q25 and MiXCR clone calling, and kept in-frame beta chains. CDR3 protein duplicates are merged, each entry listing the most common genes and DNA. The V and J calls come from TCRdb's annotation, not from the publication. Here the sample has 200,000 to 250,000 distinct CDR3 sequences; around 17% occur a single time. Together, the top ten hold approximately 24% of the sample.

This specimen consisted of peripheral blood mononuclear cells (PBMCs), obtained at new diagnosis, from a patient treated with antithyroid drugs. Recombination joined TRBV30 with TRBJ1-5; TRBD1 is a possible D gene, resting on 5 matching bases. The clonotype was recovered from a female donor with Graves disease. In nucleotides, the sequence is TGTGCCTGGAGCCTACAGGAGTATCAGCCCCAGCATTTT. Its protein is CAWSLQEYQPQHF.